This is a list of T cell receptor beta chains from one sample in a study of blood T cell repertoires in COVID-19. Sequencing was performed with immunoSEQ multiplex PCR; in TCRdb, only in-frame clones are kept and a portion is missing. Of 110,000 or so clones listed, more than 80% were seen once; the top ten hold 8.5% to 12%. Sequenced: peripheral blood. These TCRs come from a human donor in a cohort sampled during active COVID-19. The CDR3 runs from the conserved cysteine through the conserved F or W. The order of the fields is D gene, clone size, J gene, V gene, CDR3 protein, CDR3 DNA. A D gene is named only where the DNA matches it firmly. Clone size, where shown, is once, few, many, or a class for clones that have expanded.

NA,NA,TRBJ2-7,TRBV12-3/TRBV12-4,CASSASSYEQYF,TGTGCCAGCAGTGCTAGCTCCTACGAGCAGTACTTC
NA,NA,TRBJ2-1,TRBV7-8,CASSLDGTYNEQFF,TGTGCCAGCAGCTTAGACGGGACCTACAATGAGCAGTTCTTC
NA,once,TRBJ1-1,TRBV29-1,CSVPGAGTEAFF,TGCAGCGTACCGGGAGCAGGAACTGAAGCTTTCTTT
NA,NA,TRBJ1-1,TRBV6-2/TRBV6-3,CASSYSYMNTEAFF,TGTGCCAGCAGTTACTCATACATGAACACTGAAGCTTTCTTT
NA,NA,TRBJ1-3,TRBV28,CASSPLGGEFSGNTIYF,TGTGCCAGCAGTCCCTTGGGGGGGGAGTTCTCTGGAAACACCATATATTTT
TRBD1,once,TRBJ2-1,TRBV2,CASSNRGYYNEQFF,TGTGCCAGCAGCAACAGGGGTTACTACAATGAGCAGTTCTTC
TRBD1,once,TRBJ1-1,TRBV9,CASSVLITTGTEAFF,TGTGCCAGCAGCGTTCTTATTACGACAGGGACTGAAGCTTTCTTT
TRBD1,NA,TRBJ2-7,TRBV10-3,CAISGQLRGREQYF,TGTGCCATCAGTGGCCAGTTGAGGGGGCGAGAGCAGTACTTC
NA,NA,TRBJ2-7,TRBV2,CASNQDREGEQYF,TGTGCCAGCAACCAGGACAGGGAGGGCGAGCAGTACTTC
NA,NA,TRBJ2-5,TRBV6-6,CASHSWTRQETQYF,TGTGCGTCCCACTCCTGGACTCGCCAAGAGACCCAGTACTTC
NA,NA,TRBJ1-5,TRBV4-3,CASSRQTGTREPQHF,TGCGCCAGCAGCCGTCAAACCGGGACACGAGAGCCCCAGCATTTT
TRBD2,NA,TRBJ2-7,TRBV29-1,CSVGSGTSPYEQYF,TGCAGCGTTGGTTCCGGGACTAGTCCCTACGAGCAGTACTTC
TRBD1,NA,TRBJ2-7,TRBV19,CASSVRDSPPLEQYF,TGTGCCAGTAGTGTCCGGGACAGTCCCCCTCTCGAGCAGTACTTC
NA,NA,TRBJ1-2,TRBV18,CASSPFQEADYGYTF,TGTGCCAGCTCACCATTCCAGGAGGCGGACTATGGCTACACCTTC
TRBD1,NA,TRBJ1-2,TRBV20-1,CSAATGTDTF,TGCAGTGCTGCAACCGGGACAGACACCTTC
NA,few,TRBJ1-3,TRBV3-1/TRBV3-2,CASSLGTSGGNTIYF,TGTGCCAGCAGCCTAGGGACAAGTGGGGGAAACACCATATATTTT
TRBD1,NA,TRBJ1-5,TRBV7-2,CASSLGGQGSRQPQHF,TGTGCCAGCAGCTTAGGGGGACAGGGCTCCCGGCAGCCCCAGCATTTT
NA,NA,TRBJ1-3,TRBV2,CASSDRVGPGNTIYF,TGTGCCAGCAGTGACAGGGTAGGGCCTGGAAACACCATATATTTT
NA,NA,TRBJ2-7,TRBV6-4,CASRDDSTLYEQYF,TGTGCCAGCAGAGATGACAGTACCCTCTACGAGCAGTACTTC
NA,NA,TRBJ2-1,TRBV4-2,CASSQDGGHSPDEQFF,TGTGCCAGCAGCCAAGACGGGGGGCATTCCCCCGATGAGCAGTTCTTC
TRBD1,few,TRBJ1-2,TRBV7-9,CASSPRGALYGYTF,TGTGCCAGCAGCCCCAGGGGGGCGCTTTATGGCTACACCTTC
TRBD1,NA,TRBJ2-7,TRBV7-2,CASRAGQGSSYEQYF,TGTGCCAGCAGGGCCGGACAGGGGAGCTCCTACGAGCAGTACTTC
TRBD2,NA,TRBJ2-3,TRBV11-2,CASSPPGGASTDTQYF,TGTGCCAGCAGTCCCCCCGGGGGGGCAAGCACAGATACGCAGTATTTT
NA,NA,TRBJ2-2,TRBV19,CASSMALGGVGELFF,TGTGCCAGTAGTATGGCCCTAGGGGGGGTCGGGGAGCTGTTTTTT
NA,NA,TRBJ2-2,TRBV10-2,CASRSSGELFF,TGCGCCAGCAGAAGTAGCGGGGAGCTGTTTTTT
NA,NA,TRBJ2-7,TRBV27,CASSSRGDEQYF,TGTGCCAGCAGTTCCAGGGGCGACGAGCAGTACTTC
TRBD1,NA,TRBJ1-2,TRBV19,CASSIEGTERTSGYTF,TGTGCCAGTAGTATAGAGGGGACAGAAAGGACGTCTGGCTACACCTTC
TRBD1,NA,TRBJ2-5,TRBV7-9,CASSPGTGGETQYF,TGTGCCAGCAGCCCCGGGACAGGGGGGGAGACCCAGTACTTC
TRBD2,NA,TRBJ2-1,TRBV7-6,CASSAKAGVVYNEQFF,TGTGCCAGCAGCGCAAAGGCGGGAGTGGTTTACAATGAGCAGTTCTTC
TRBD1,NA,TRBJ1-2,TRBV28,CASSLWGIQGGGYTF,TGTGCCAGCAGTTTATGGGGTATACAGGGGGGTGGCTACACCTTC
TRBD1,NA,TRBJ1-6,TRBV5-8,CASAGGQGNSPLHF,TGTGCCAGCGCTGGGGGACAGGGAAATTCACCCCTCCACTTT
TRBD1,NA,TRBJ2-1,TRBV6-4,CASSDETGGNEQFF,TGTGCCAGCAGTGATGAGACAGGGGGGAATGAGCAGTTCTTC
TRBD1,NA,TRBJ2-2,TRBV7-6,CASSLRRWRDRAFRVAGELFF,TGTGCCAGCAGCTTACGTCGCTGGCGGGACAGGGCCTTTCGTGTTGCCGGGGAGCTGTTTTTT
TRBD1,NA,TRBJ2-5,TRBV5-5,CASSTYRGQETQYF,TGTGCCAGCAGCACCTACAGGGGGCAAGAGACCCAGTACTTC
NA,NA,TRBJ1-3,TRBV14,CASSQERDTTIYF,TGTGCCAGCAGCCAAGAACGAGATACCACCATATATTTT
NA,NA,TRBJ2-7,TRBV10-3,CAISGRGASYEQYF,TGTGCCATCAGTGGGAGGGGAGCCTCCTACGAGCAGTACTTC
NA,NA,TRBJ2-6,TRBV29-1,CSVRTAMAGANVLTF,TGCAGCGTGAGGACAGCAATGGCGGGGGCCAACGTCCTGACTTTC
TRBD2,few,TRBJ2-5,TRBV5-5,CASTRTSGRQETQYF,TGTGCCAGCACTCGGACTAGCGGGAGACAAGAGACCCAGTACTTC
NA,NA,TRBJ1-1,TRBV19,CASSSPPGRMNTEAFF,TGTGCCAGTAGTTCACCACCGGGGAGAATGAACACTGAAGCTTTCTTT
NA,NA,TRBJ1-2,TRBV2,CASRGETFIRGYTF,TGTGCCAGCAGGGGAGAAACATTTATAAGGGGCTACACCTTC
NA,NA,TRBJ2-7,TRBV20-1,CSATDRNEQYF,TGCAGTGCTACCGACAGGAACGAGCAGTACTTC
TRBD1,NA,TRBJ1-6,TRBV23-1,CASSQCRQGCNSPLHF,TGCGCCAGCAGTCAATGTAGACAGGGCTGTAATTCACCCCTCCACTTT
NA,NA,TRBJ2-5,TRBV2,CANLVGQETQYF,TGTGCCAACCTAGTTGGCCAAGAGACCCAGTACTTC
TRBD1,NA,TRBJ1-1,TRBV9,CASSVVSRGPEAFF,TGTGCCAGCAGCGTAGTGTCCAGGGGGCCTGAAGCTTTCTTT
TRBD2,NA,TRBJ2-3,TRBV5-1,CASKAGGFMATDTQYF,TGCGCCAGCAAAGCGGGGGGGTTTATGGCCACAGATACGCAGTATTTT
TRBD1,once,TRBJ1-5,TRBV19,CASSPRGQGGQPQHF,TGTGCCAGTAGTCCCCGGGGACAGGGCGGTCAGCCCCAGCATTTT